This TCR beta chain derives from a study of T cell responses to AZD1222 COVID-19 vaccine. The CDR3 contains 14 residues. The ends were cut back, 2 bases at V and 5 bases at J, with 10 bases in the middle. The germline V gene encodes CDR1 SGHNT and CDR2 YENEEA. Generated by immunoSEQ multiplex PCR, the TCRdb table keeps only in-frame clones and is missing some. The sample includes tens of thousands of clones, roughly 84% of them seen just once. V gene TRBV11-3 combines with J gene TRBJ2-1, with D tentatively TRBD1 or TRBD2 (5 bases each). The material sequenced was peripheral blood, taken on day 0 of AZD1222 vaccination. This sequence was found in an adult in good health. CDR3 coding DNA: TGTGCCAGCAGCTTAAGGCTGGGGGACAATGAGCAGTTCTTC. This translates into CASSLRLGDNEQFF.